This T cell receptor beta chain was sequenced for a study of blood T cell repertoires in COVID-19. Study information: Whether acute or convalescent, the COVID-19 samples came from the United States, Italy and Spain. Sample material is recorded as cDNA or gDNA derived from T cells, B-cell-depleted T cells, or PBMCs.

Sequencing was performed with immunoSEQ multiplex PCR; in TCRdb, only in-frame clones are kept and a portion is missing. This sample has approximately 200,000 clones, with about 95% found just once. This CDR3 has 14 amino acids. The germline V gene has CDR1 SGDLS and CDR2 YYNGEE. V was cut by 2 bases and J by 2 bases, with 11 bases left in between. This clone was picked up one time. While infection was still active, Seattle patients were enrolled and then followed longitudinally. The sequence was obtained from a man under 40 with COVID-19, enrolled during active disease. Sequencing was done on a sample of peripheral blood. The V gene is TRBV9, the J gene TRBJ2-7, with a weak D call TRBD1 (5 bases). This CDR3 is CASSVGQVPYEQYF. The DNA of the CDR3 is TGTGCCAGCAGCGTCGGACAAGTTCCCTACGAGCAGTACTTC.